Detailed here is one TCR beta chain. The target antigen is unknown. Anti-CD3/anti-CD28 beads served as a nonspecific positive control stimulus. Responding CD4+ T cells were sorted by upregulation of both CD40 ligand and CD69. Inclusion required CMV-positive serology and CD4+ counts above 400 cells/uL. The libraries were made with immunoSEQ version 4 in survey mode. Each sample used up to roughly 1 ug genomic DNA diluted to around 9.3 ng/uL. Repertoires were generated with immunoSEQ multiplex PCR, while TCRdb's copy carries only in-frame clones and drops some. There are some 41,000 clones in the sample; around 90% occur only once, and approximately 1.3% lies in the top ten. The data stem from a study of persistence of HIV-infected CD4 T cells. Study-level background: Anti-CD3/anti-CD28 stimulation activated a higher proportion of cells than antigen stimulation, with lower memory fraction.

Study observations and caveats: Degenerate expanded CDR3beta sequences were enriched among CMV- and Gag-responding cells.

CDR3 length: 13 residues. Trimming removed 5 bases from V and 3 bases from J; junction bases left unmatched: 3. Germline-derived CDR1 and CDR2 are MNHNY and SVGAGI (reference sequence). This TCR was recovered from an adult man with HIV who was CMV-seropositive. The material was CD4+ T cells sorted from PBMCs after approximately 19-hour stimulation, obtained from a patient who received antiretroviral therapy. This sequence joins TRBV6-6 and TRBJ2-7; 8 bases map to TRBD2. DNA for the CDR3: TGTGCCAGCAGTCCAGCGGGAGACTACGAGCAGTACTTC. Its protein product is CASSPAGDYEQYF.